These 8 T cell receptor beta chains were all obtained from the same sample, sequenced in a study of blood T cell repertoires in COVID-19. The protocol was immunoSEQ multiplex PCR, while the TCRdb copy is restricted to in-frame clones and leaves out a portion. This sample has 210,000 or so clones; around 80% occur once, and the top ten carry around 4.7%. The sequenced sample consisted of peripheral blood. These receptors originate from a human donor in a cohort sampled during active COVID-19.

The gene calls are TRBV18 and TRBJ1-4; 7 nucleotides line up with TRBD1. Unmatched junction bases numbered 3, after V lost 4 bases and J lost 1 base. From germline, CDR1 is KGHSH and CDR2 LQKENI. The CDR3 loop spans 15 amino acids. CDR3 bases: TGTGCCAGCTCACTTAACAGGGGAACTAATGAAAAACTGTTTTTT. This gives the protein CASSLNRGTNEKLFF.

This chain links TRBV4-1 with TRBJ2-7, with D possibly TRBD2 on 6 matching bases. The CDR3 is 15 amino acids. Germline CDR1 is MGHRA and CDR2 is YSYEKL. The ends were cut back, 0 bases at V and 3 bases at J, with 12 bases in the middle. CDR3 coding DNA: TGCGCCAGCAGCCAAGAAAGGGCGGGAAACTACGAGCAGTACTTC. Its translation is CASSQERAGNYEQYF.

The rearrangement links TRBV19 to TRBJ2-5; TRBD2 agrees at 10 bases. The CDR3 loop spans 16 amino acids. Trimming at V came to 2 bases and at J to 0 bases, leaving 3 bases not matched to a gene. The germline CDR1 and CDR2 sequences are LNHDA and SQIVND (reference sequence). CDR3 DNA: TGTGCCAGTAGTATAACTAGCGGGAACTACCAAGAGACCCAGTACTTC. Amino acid sequence: CASSITSGNYQETQYF.

This chain links TRBV28 with TRBJ2-3; TRBD1 matches 10 bases. Germline V lookup: CDR1 MDHEN, CDR2 SYDVKM. The CDR3 totals 16 residues. V was pared by 5 bases and J by 6 bases, with 11 bases of the junction left unmatched. The CDR3 region is CASSDTGTGVVDTQYF. CDR3 bases: TGTGCCAGCAGTGATACCGGGACAGGGGTGGTGGATACGCAGTATTTT. Filled out from reference TRBV28 and TRBJ2-3, the complete variable domain reads DVKVTQSSRYLVKRTGEKVFLECVQDMDHENMFWYRQDPGLGLRLIYFSYDVKMKEKGDIPEGYSVSREKKERFSLILESASTNQTSMYLCASSDTGTGVVDTQYFGPGTRLTVL.

The chain combines TRBV6-5 with TRBJ2-1; TRBD1 matches 8 bases. The CDR3 is 15 residues long. Germline assignment: CDR1 MNHEY and CDR2 SVGAGI. The ends lost 2 bases at V and 6 bases at J; junction bases unmatched: 6. The CDR3 loop is CASSYVRGTGNEQFF. In DNA form, the CDR3 reads TGTGCCAGCAGTTACGTCAGGGGGACAGGCAATGAGCAGTTCTTC.

CDR3 sequence (DNA): TGTGCCAGCAGCCTGGCTGGCGGTAACACCTACGAGCAGTACTTC. Protein product: CASSLAGGNTYEQYF. The rearrangement joins TRBV14 to TRBJ2-7, with no clear D. Trimming removed 4 bases at V and 2 bases at J, with 15 bases between. The CDR3 has 15 amino acids. CDR1 SGHDN and CDR2 FVKESK come from the germline V gene.

The rearrangement links TRBV19 to TRBJ2-7; 9 bases map to TRBD1. V trimming: 5 bases; J trimming: 5 bases; junction bases outside the gene matches: 10. From germline, CDR1 is LNHDA and CDR2 SQIVND (reference sequence). The CDR3 has 15 amino acids. CDR3 amino acids: CASSPLRDRVNEQYF. The CDR3 coding sequence is TGTGCCAGTAGTCCTCTGCGGGACAGGGTCAACGAGCAGTACTTC. Looking up the rest from reference TRBV19 and TRBJ2-7 gives the full variable domain: DGGITQSPKYLFRKEGQNVTLSCEQNLNHDAMYWYRQDPGQGLRLIYYSQIVNDFQKGDIAEGYSVSREKKESFPLTVTSAQKNPTAFYLCASSPLRDRVNEQYFGPGTRLTVT.

The chain has TRBV4-3 and TRBJ2-7, with 7 bases that match TRBD2. Germline V gene lookup returns CDR1 LGHNA and CDR2 YSLEER. V lost 1 base, J lost 2 bases, and 14 bases stayed unmatched. This CDR3 comprises 18 residues. The CDR3: CASSQGGGELADTYEQYF. DNA for the CDR3: TGCGCCAGCAGCCAAGGGGGGGGAGAGCTAGCGGATACCTACGAGCAGTACTTC.